Listed here are 26 T cell receptor beta chains from one sample, sequenced in a study of cytomegalovirus exposure and HLA in healthy donors. The PCR ran on 60 Vbeta and 13 Jbeta primers. Libraries were prepared by immunoSEQ multiplex PCR; TCRdb keeps only in-frame clonotypes and omits some of them. The profile shows around 120,000 clones, approximately 80% of them singletons. What was sequenced was PBMCs. The origin of the receptors is a woman between 35 and 50 years old in good health and CMV-seronegative.

This clone was recorded once. This chain connects TRBV7-9 to TRBJ2-1; 7 nucleotides line up with TRBD1. The CDR3 totals 16 residues. CDR1 and CDR2 from the germline V gene are SEHNR and FQNEAQ (reference sequence). The junction had 5 bases not matched to a gene; V was cut back by 3 bases and J by 0 bases. The CDR3 reads CASSLGTVNSYNEQFF. CDR3 DNA sequence: TGTGCCAGCAGCTTGGGGACAGTCAACTCCTACAATGAGCAGTTCTTC.

The rearrangement links TRBV6-1 to TRBJ2-7; D may be TRBD1 (5 bases). This CDR3 contains 14 residues. Germline V CDR1 and CDR2: MNHNS, SASEGT. As DNA, the CDR3 is TGTGCAGTTCGATCGGCAGGGTCTAGGTACGAGCAGTACTTC. Amino acids: CAVRSAGSRYEQYF.

Details on this clone: At one end, the junction sequence differs from germline, possibly due to a read error. The rearrangement joins TRBV7-9 to TRBJ1-2, with TRBD1 matching 9 bases. CDR3 size: 14 residues. CDR1 and CDR2 (germline): SEHNR, FQNEAQ (reference sequence). CDR3 in amino acids: CASNLGQGSYGYTF. For the CDR3, the DNA is TGTGCCAGCAACTTAGGACAGGGGAGCTATGGCTACACCTTC.

This CDR3 reads CASSLPRLAGMPHEQYF. The CDR3 DNA sequence: TGTGCCAGCAGTTTACCCCGACTAGCGGGGATGCCACACGAGCAGTACTTC. V and J are TRBV27 and TRBJ2-7; TRBD2 agrees at 11 bases. V was pared by 2 bases and J by 5 bases, with 11 bases of the junction left unmatched. CDR3 size: 17 residues. CDR1 and CDR2 from the germline V gene are MNHEY and SMNVEV (reference sequence).

Concerning this clone itself: One junction end disagrees with the germline gene, perhaps due to a read error. The chain uses TRBV14 and TRBJ1-6, with unresolved D. CDR3 size: 13 residues. From germline, CDR1 is SGHDN and CDR2 FVKESK. CDR3 protein: CASNQERFSPLHF. In DNA form, the CDR3 reads TGTGCCAGCAACCAAGAGAGGTTTTCACCCCTCCACTTT.

The sample holds a few counts of this clone. The rearrangement uses TRBV7-9 and TRBJ2-5, with a tentative D call TRBD1 (6 bases). V was pared by 5 bases and J by 5 bases, with 21 bases between. The germline V gene has CDR1 SEHNR and CDR2 FQNEAQ (reference sequence). This CDR3 region has 16 residues. CDR3 protein: CASSGSGVAYGETQYF. The DNA for the CDR3 is TGTGCCAGCAGCGGTTCAGGGGTAGCGTATGGGGAGACCCAGTACTTC.

This sequence joins TRBV30 and TRBJ2-5; TRBD2 matches 15 bases. Germline loops: CDR1 GTSNPN, CDR2 SVGIG (reference sequence). This CDR3 region has 12 residues. J gave up 9 bases and V 5 bases, and 1 base lay outside the gene matches. The CDR3 reads CAWGLAGGSQYF. The DNA for the CDR3 is TGTGCCTGGGGACTAGCGGGAGGGTCCCAGTACTTC.

The V call is TRBV5-6, the J call TRBJ2-3; D possibly corresponds to TRBD2 (6 bases). In germline, CDR1 is SGHDT, CDR2 YYEEEE. Trimming removed 0 bases from V and 2 bases from J, with 10 bases in between. CDR3 size: 15 residues. The CDR3 reads CASSLVGGYTDTQYF. As DNA, the CDR3 is TGTGCCAGCAGCTTGGTGGGGGGATACACAGATACGCAGTATTTT.

The chain joins TRBV29-1 to TRBJ2-1, with 10 positions matching TRBD1. Unmatched junction bases numbered 2, after V lost 7 bases and J lost 2 bases. Germline V gene sequence: CDR1 SQVTM, CDR2 ANQGSEA. This CDR3 has 13 residues. CDR3 DNA sequence: TGCAGCGCCGGACAGGGGGCCTACAATGAGCAGTTCTTC. It yields the protein CSAGQGAYNEQFF.

The rearrangement links TRBV7-9 to TRBJ2-5, with 7 bases fitting TRBD1. Germline V lookup: CDR1 SEHNR, CDR2 FQNEAQ (reference sequence). The ends lost 5 bases at V and 5 bases at J; junction bases unmatched: 8. The length of the CDR3 is 14 residues. The CDR3 bases are TGTGCCAGCAGCACACAGGGGCTCGGGGAGACCCAGTACTTC. This sequence encodes CASSTQGLGETQYF.

This clone came up a few times. The V and J genes are TRBV29-1 and TRBJ1-2, with 8 bases that match TRBD1. This CDR3 is built from 12 residues. With V trimmed by 7 bases and J by 2 bases, 3 bases remained unmatched. Germline loops: CDR1 SQVTM, CDR2 ANQGSEA. The CDR3 loop reads CSGGQDNYGYTF. The CDR3 region has the DNA TGCAGCGGGGGACAGGACAACTATGGCTACACCTTC.

This clone was seen a single time. V gene TRBV13 combines with J gene TRBJ2-3, with 7 bases that match TRBD2. J gave up 0 bases and V 4 bases, and 4 bases lay outside the gene matches. Germline CDR1 and CDR2: PRHDT and FYEKMQ (reference sequence). This CDR3 spans 15 amino acids. The chain's CDR3 is CASSSSRESTDTQYF. Here the CDR3 DNA reads TGTGCCAGCAGCTCCTCGCGGGAGAGCACAGATACGCAGTATTTT.

The chain recombines TRBV4-2 with TRBJ2-2, with TRBD2 identical over 7 bases. Germline V gene lookup returns CDR1 LGHNA and CDR2 YNFKEQ. The junction had 7 bases not matched to a gene; V was cut back by 1 base and J by 5 bases. The CDR3 has 16 amino acids. CDR3 loop: CASSQGAAGRTGELFF. CDR3 nucleotide sequence: TGTGCCAGCAGCCAAGGGGCAGCGGGAAGAACCGGGGAGCTGTTTTTT.

The V gene is TRBV5-4, the J gene TRBJ2-5; possibly TRBD2 for D (5 bases). The germline V gene has CDR1 SGHNT and CDR2 YYREEE (reference sequence). CDR3 length: 14 amino acids. V dropped 1 base and J dropped 5 bases, with 12 bases sitting between them. For the CDR3, the DNA is TGTGCCAGCAGCTTGACTAGTCTCAGCGAGACCCAGTACTTC. It encodes CASSLTSLSETQYF.

This chain connects TRBV6-5 to TRBJ2-7; TRBD1 is a possible D gene (5 bases). The CDR3 has 12 residues. Trimming removed 6 bases at V and 6 bases at J, with 12 bases between. CDR1 MNHEY and CDR2 SVGAGI come from the germline V gene. Here the CDR3 DNA reads TGTGCCAGCAGGAAACTAAGGGGCGAGCAGTACTTC. Amino acid sequence: CASRKLRGEQYF.

The gene calls are TRBV5-1 and TRBJ2-5; possibly TRBD1 for D (5 bases). The CDR3 extends over 14 amino acids. Germline CDR1 SGHRS, CDR2 YFSETQ. Trimming shortened V by 0 bases and J by 3 bases, and 9 bases separated the two germline ends. The CDR3, as DNA: TGCGCCAGCAGCTTGGGGGGCTATAAAGAGACCCAGTACTTC. Amino acid sequence: CASSLGGYKETQYF. Using reference TRBV5-1 and TRBJ2-5 for the parts outside the CDR3, the full variable domain is KAGVTQTPRYLIKTRGQQVTLSCSPISGHRSVSWYQQTPGQGLQFLFEYFSETQRNKGNFPGRFSGRQFSNSRSEMNVSTLELGDSALYLCASSLGGYKETQYFGPGTRLLVL.

The J gene is TRBJ2-7, the V gene TRBV6-1; D possibly corresponds to TRBD1 (6 bases). The DNA end favors TRBJ2-5, so the J call may be wrong. CDR3 size: 15 residues. CDR1 and CDR2 from the germline V gene are MNHNS and SASEGT. CDR3 DNA: TGTGCCAGCAGTGAAGGTGGGGGCACCCAAGAGACCCAGTACTTC. It specifies CASSEGGGTQETQYF.

This clone was detected only a few times. The CDR3: CASSAWRGPGSYNSPLHF. CDR3 DNA sequence: TGTGCCAGCAGTGCCTGGCGGGGGCCGGGCTCCTATAATTCACCCCTCCACTTT. This chain connects TRBV27 to TRBJ1-6; possible D gene TRBD1, 6 bases. The CDR3 is 18 amino acids. V was cut by 5 bases and J by 0 bases, with 17 bases left in between. Germline values: CDR1 MNHEY, CDR2 SMNVEV (reference sequence).

The chain employs TRBV5-4 and TRBJ2-2, with D possibly TRBD1 on 7 matching bases. CDR1 is SGHNT and CDR2 is YYREEE in the germline V gene (reference sequence). This CDR3 is 14 amino acids long. V was pared by 0 bases and J by 6 bases, with 9 bases between. The CDR3 spells CASSLAGGPGELFF. CDR3 coding DNA: TGTGCCAGCAGCTTGGCAGGGGGGCCCGGGGAGCTGTTTTTT.

The chain carries TRBV28 and TRBJ2-5; 8 positions match TRBD1. The junction had 11 bases not matched to a gene; V was cut back by 6 bases and J by 5 bases. CDR1 is MDHEN and CDR2 is SYDVKM in the germline V gene. The CDR3 consists of 15 residues. DNA of the CDR3: TGTGCCAGCAGCCCCCGACAGGGGTTAGGGGAGACCCAGTACTTC. Its protein product is CASSPRQGLGETQYF.

This clone showed up just a few times. V is TRBV7-6 and J is TRBJ2-7; 8 nucleotides line up with TRBD1. The CDR3 runs 15 residues. V lost 5 bases and J lost 1; bases outside the gene matches: 7. Germline V lookup: CDR1 SGHVS, CDR2 FNYEAQ. The CDR3 nucleotides are TGTGCCAGCAGCGTAGGACAGGGTTGGTCCTACGAGCAGTACTTC. Translation: CASSVGQGWSYEQYF. The whole variable domain, remainder taken from reference TRBV7-6 and TRBJ2-7, is GAGVSQSPRYKVTKRGQDVALRCDPISGHVSLYWYRQALGQGPEFLTYFNYEAQQDKSGLPNDRFSAERPEGSISTLTIQRTEQRDSAMYRCASSVGQGWSYEQYFGPGTRLTVT.

V and J are TRBV7-6 and TRBJ1-3; tentatively, D is TRBD1 (6 bases). This CDR3 is built from 15 residues. The germline V gene has CDR1 SGHVS and CDR2 FNYEAQ. V was pared by 4 bases and J by 0 bases, with 10 bases between. The CDR3 sequence is CASSSDSSSGNTIYF. The CDR3, as DNA: TGTGCCAGCAGCTCGGACAGCAGCTCTGGAAACACCATATATTTT.

The chain has TRBV5-1 and TRBJ2-1, with a weak D call TRBD2 (6 bases). The CDR3 has 15 residues. V shed 10 bases and J shed 5 bases, with 22 bases lying between them. CDR1 is SGHRS and CDR2 is YFSETQ in the germline V gene. CDR3 amino acids: CAPYLRRDPHNEQFF. CDR3 nucleotides: TGCGCCCCCTATCTACGGCGGGACCCTCACAATGAGCAGTTCTTC.

This clone was found a few times. The genes are TRBV7-9 and TRBJ2-1; TRBD2 matches 8 bases. Germline V lookup: CDR1 SEHNR, CDR2 FQNEAQ (reference sequence). The CDR3 contains 15 residues. Trimming took 3 bases from V and 5 from J; bases not matched to a gene: 6. The CDR3 region has the DNA TGTGCCAGCAGCTTTCAGACTAGCGATGACAATGAGCAGTTCTTC. It specifies CASSFQTSDDNEQFF.

The chain uses TRBV28 and TRBJ1-1; D gene unclear. Germline CDR1 reads MDHEN; CDR2 reads SYDVKM. The CDR3 consists of 12 residues. Trimming left V 3 bases short and J 12 bases short, with 14 bases between. The CDR3: CASSLESTRTFF. The CDR3 DNA follows: TGTGCCAGCAGTTTGGAGTCCACTCGAACTTTCTTT.

The V gene is TRBV27, the J gene TRBJ2-3; D not certain. Trimming pared 3 bases from V and 6 bases from J, leaving 19 bases between. Germline V CDR1 and CDR2: MNHEY, SMNVEV (reference sequence). This CDR3 comprises 16 residues. DNA for the CDR3: TGTGCCAGCAGTTTGGTGGCAGGTCACTTTGGGGATACGCAGTATTTT. Translation: CASSLVAGHFGDTQYF.